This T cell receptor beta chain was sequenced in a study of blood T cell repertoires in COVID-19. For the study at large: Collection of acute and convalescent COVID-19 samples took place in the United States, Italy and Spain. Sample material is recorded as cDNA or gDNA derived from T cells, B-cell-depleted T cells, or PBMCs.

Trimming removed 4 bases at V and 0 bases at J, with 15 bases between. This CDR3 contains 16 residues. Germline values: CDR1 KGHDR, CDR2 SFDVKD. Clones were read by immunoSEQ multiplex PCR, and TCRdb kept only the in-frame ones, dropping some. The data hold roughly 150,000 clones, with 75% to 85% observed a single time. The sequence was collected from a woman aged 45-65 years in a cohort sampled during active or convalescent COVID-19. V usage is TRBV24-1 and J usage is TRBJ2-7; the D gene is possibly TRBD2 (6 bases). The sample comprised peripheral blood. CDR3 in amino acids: CATSEATSLNSYEQYF. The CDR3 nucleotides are TGTGCCACCAGTGAAGCTACTAGCCTGAACTCCTACGAGCAGTACTTC.